The 14 T cell receptor beta chains presented below share a single source sample, sequenced in a study of cytotoxic CD8 clonotypes in ibrutinib-treated CLL. Clones were read by immunoSEQ multiplex PCR, and TCRdb kept only the in-frame ones, dropping some. The sample lists some 300,000 clones; just under 80% were seen once. The sample here was PBMCs, taken before ibrutinib treatment. Receptor source: a human donor with chronic lymphocytic leukemia.

This clone was seen a handful of times. V is TRBV4-1 and J is TRBJ1-2, with D possibly being TRBD1 (6 bases). This CDR3 spans 17 amino acids. The germline gives CDR1 MGHRA, CDR2 YSYEKL. The V end lost 4 bases, the J end lost 0 bases, and 18 bases lay between the germline ends. Here the CDR3 DNA reads TGCGCCAGCAGCCTCCAGACAGGTTCGGGAGCTAACTATGGCTACACCTTC. It translates to CASSLQTGSGANYGYTF.

The rearrangement joins TRBV7-2 to TRBJ1-5; a weak D match, TRBD1 (5 bases). CDR1 SGHTA and CDR2 FQGNSA come from the germline V gene. The CDR3 length is 12 residues. V lost 8 bases and J lost 3, with 8 bases in between. The CDR3: CASGGFNQPQHF. The DNA of the CDR3 is TGTGCCAGCGGGGGGTTCAATCAGCCCCAGCATTTT.

The chain combines TRBV18 with TRBJ2-7, with 7 bases lining up with TRBD1. This CDR3 is 15 amino acids long. Germline V gene data show CDR1 as KGHSH and CDR2 as LQKENI. V was pared by 1 base and J by 2 bases, with 5 bases of the junction left unmatched. CDR3 DNA: TGTGCCAGCTCACCACTACAGGGGATCCCCTACGAGCAGTACTTC. As protein: CASSPLQGIPYEQYF.

V usage is TRBV29-1 and J usage is TRBJ2-1; D is uncertain. The CDR3 runs to 13 residues. V lost 3 bases and J lost 6, with 12 bases in between. Germline CDR1 and CDR2: SQVTM and ANQGSEA. In DNA, the CDR3 is TGCAGCGTTGACCCTCTCCCTTCCAATGAGCAGTTCTTC. Amino acid sequence: CSVDPLPSNEQFF.

The genes are TRBV6-6 and TRBJ2-7, with 7 bases lining up with TRBD1. This CDR3 has 13 residues. After removal of 6 bases from V and 5 bases from J, the junction contained 7 bases not matched to a gene. Germline V CDR1 and CDR2: MNHNY, SVGAGI (reference sequence). CDR3 nucleotides: TGTGCCAGCAGCACCGACAGGGTCGACGAGCAGTACTTC. Encoded protein: CASSTDRVDEQYF.

This clone showed up just once. The chain carries TRBV9 and TRBJ2-2; D ambiguous. Germline V lookup: CDR1 SGDLS, CDR2 YYNGEE. There are 14 residues in the CDR3. V lost 4 bases and J lost 6, with 13 bases in between. The CDR3 DNA reads as TGTGCCAGCAGCTTCTTTGGGTTAGCCGGGGAGCTGTTTTTT. It translates to CASSFFGLAGELFF. Supplemented by reference TRBV9 and TRBJ2-2, the full variable domain reads DSGVTQTPKHLITATGQRVTLRCSPRSGDLSVYWYQQSLDQGLQFLIQYYNGEERAKGNILERFSAQQFPDLHSELNLSSLELGDSALYFCASSFFGLAGELFFGEGSRLTVL.

This chain connects TRBV7-8 to TRBJ2-7, with D unclear. The CDR3 loop spans 15 amino acids. The germline gives CDR1 SGHVS, CDR2 FQNEAQ. V shed 5 bases and J shed 4 bases, with 18 bases lying between them. The CDR3 sequence is CASSPTRIMVYEQYF. The CDR3 DNA follows: TGTGCCAGCAGCCCAACAAGGATTATGGTGTACGAGCAGTACTTC.

The chain is built from TRBV5-6 and TRBJ2-7; perhaps D is TRBD1 or TRBD2 (7 bases each). The CDR3 consists of 18 residues. V was trimmed by 5 bases and J by 2 bases, leaving 26 bases between them. In germline, CDR1 is SGHDT, CDR2 YYEEEE. The CDR3 reads CASRTTGFARDYTYEQYF. The CDR3 DNA reads TGTGCCAGCAGGACGACAGGGTTCGCTCGGGACTACACCTACGAGCAGTACTTC.

As DNA, the CDR3 is TGTGCCAGCCGGGACAGGGCCAATGAGCAGTTCTTC. Protein: CASRDRANEQFF. The V and J genes are TRBV6-5 and TRBJ2-1, with 9 bases matching TRBD1. The CDR3 has 12 amino acids. Germline CDR1 is MNHEY and CDR2 is SVGAGI. Unmatched junction bases numbered 2, after V lost 8 bases and J lost 6 bases.

The rearrangement uses TRBV7-8 and TRBJ2-7, with unresolved D. The CDR3 totals 13 residues. V lost 1 base to trimming and J lost 3 bases, with 7 bases between them. Germline CDR1 is SGHVS and CDR2 is FQNEAQ. Here the CDR3 DNA reads TGTGCCAGCAGCTTAGGACAATTCTACGAGCAGTACTTC. Translation: CASSLGQFYEQYF.

The chain recombines TRBV7-2 with TRBJ2-5; 11 bases align to TRBD2. This CDR3 spans 16 amino acids. CDR1 is SGHTA and CDR2 is FQGNSA in the germline V gene. The trim removed 1 base at V and 1 base at J, leaving 2 bases unmatched. The CDR3 loop is CASSLVGTSGQETQYF. DNA for the CDR3: TGTGCCAGCAGCTTAGTAGGGACTAGCGGCCAAGAGACCCAGTACTTC.

V and J are TRBV6-5 and TRBJ2-3; possibly TRBD1 or TRBD2 for D (5 bases each). The germline gives CDR1 MNHEY, CDR2 SVGAGI. The V end was cut by 6 bases, the J end by 8 bases, with 15 bases between. The CDR3 has 13 residues. The CDR3, as DNA: TGTGCCAGCAGGAACCCTGCAGGGAGTACGCAGTATTTT. It specifies CASRNPAGSTQYF.

This chain joins TRBV18 and TRBJ2-7; 7 bases are shared with TRBD1. This CDR3 spans 15 amino acids. The germline V gene has CDR1 KGHSH and CDR2 LQKENI. With 4 bases clipped from V and 2 bases from J, the junction kept 8 bases outside the gene matches. DNA for the CDR3: TGTGCCAGCTCACGTCCGGTGGGACAGACCTACGAGCAGTACTTC. Its protein is CASSRPVGQTYEQYF.

V usage is TRBV6-5 and J usage is TRBJ2-1, with D possibly TRBD2 on 8 matching bases. CDR1 and CDR2 from the germline V gene are MNHEY and SVGAGI. Trimming took off 8 bases at V and 7 bases at J, with 21 bases between the two ends. This CDR3 has 15 residues. The CDR3 is CASGIGGGRRNEQFF. In DNA, the CDR3 is TGTGCCAGCGGAATAGGGGGCGGGAGGAGGAATGAGCAGTTCTTC.